The 10 T cell receptor beta chains below come from one sample, sequenced in a study of blood T cell repertoires in COVID-19 (dated by TCRdb to 2020 to 2022). The library was prepared using the immunoSEQ multiplex PCR assay. TCRdb retrieved this table from immuneACCESS and kept in-frame rearrangements only. Not all clones are present; in checked studies, unresolved V genes account for under half, and no reason is known for the remainder. Recorded for this sample are under 150,000 clones; approximately 79% of them occurred a single time. About 2.3% of the sample comes from the top ten. Sequences were obtained from PBMCs or T cells enriched from blood (not recorded which). These receptors were collected from a middle-aged man with acute COVID-19.

The chain has TRBV5-1 and TRBJ2-1; D might be TRBD1 (5 bases). The CDR3 contains 13 residues. In germline, CDR1 is SGHRS, CDR2 YFSETQ. Trimming stripped 6 bases from V and 4 bases from J, with 11 bases between. The CDR3 DNA reads as TGCGCCAGCACGGGCGACAGTTACAATGAGCAGTTCTTC. As protein: CASTGDSYNEQFF.

This chain uses TRBV19 with TRBJ2-3, with D maybe TRBD1 (6 bases). V was trimmed by 3 bases and J by 2 bases, leaving 15 bases between them. CDR1 is LNHDA and CDR2 is SQIVND in the germline V gene (reference sequence). This CDR3 has 16 amino acids. The CDR3 loop is CASSISEGGTTDTQYF. The CDR3 DNA follows: TGTGCCAGTAGTATTTCAGAAGGGGGAACCACAGATACGCAGTATTTT. The full variable domain, rest sourced from reference TRBV19 and TRBJ2-3, is DGGITQSPKYLFRKEGQNVTLSCEQNLNHDAMYWYRQDPGQGLRLIYYSQIVNDFQKGDIAEGYSVSREKKESFPLTVTSAQKNPTAFYLCASSISEGGTTDTQYFGPGTRLTVL.

This chain uses TRBV11-2 with TRBJ1-2, with a possible D match to TRBD1 (6 bases). V lost 0 bases and J 6 bases, leaving 11 bases between the germline ends. The CDR3 length is 14 residues. CDR1 and CDR2 from the germline V gene are SGHAT and FQNNGV. This CDR3 is CASSLDHGGDGYTF. Written as DNA, the CDR3 is TGTGCCAGCAGCTTAGATCATGGGGGCGATGGCTACACCTTC.

V gene TRBV5-1 combines with J gene TRBJ2-3; 8 nucleotides match TRBD2. The V gene's germline CDR1 is SGHRS and CDR2 YFSETQ. Trimming at V came to 4 bases and at J to 2 bases, leaving 6 bases not matched to a gene. The CDR3 is 15 amino acids. CDR3 residues: CASSISGEITDTQYF. The DNA of the CDR3 is TGCGCCAGCAGCATTAGCGGGGAGATCACAGATACGCAGTATTTT.

This chain connects TRBV3-1 (or the pseudogene TRBV3-2) to TRBJ1-1; TRBD1 might be the D (5 bases). Trimming cost V 1 base and J 12 bases, with 6 bases left between them. The length of the CDR3 is 10 residues. The V gene's germline CDR1 is LGHDT and CDR2 YNNKEL (reference sequence). The CDR3 DNA is TGTGCCAGCAGCCAAGGACAGACTTTCTTT. It is translated as CASSQGQTFF.

The chain has TRBV28 and TRBJ2-5; D is uncertain. From germline, CDR1 is MDHEN and CDR2 SYDVKM. The CDR3 sequence is 13 residues long. Deletions cut 5 bases from V and 0 bases from J, with 7 bases between. Here the CDR3 reads CASSNTDQETQYF. CDR3 bases: TGTGCCAGCAGTAACACAGACCAAGAGACCCAGTACTTC.

The CDR3 loop is CASSETGGSSADTQYF. The CDR3 region has the DNA TGTGCCAGCAGTGAGACGGGAGGGAGCAGTGCAGATACGCAGTATTTT. The chain uses TRBV6-4 and TRBJ2-3, with TRBD2 identical over 8 bases. Trimming at V came to 3 bases and at J to 4 bases, leaving 9 bases not matched to a gene. Germline V CDR1 and CDR2: MRHNA, SNTAGT. This CDR3 region has 16 residues.

This clone was observed once. The CDR3 region is CASSQVGDSTDTQYF. The CDR3 nucleotides read TGTGCCAGCAGCCAAGTCGGGGACTCCACAGATACGCAGTATTTT. V usage is TRBV3-1 (or the pseudogene TRBV3-2) and J usage is TRBJ2-3; D perhaps matches TRBD2 (6 bases). This CDR3 has 15 residues. CDR1 and CDR2 from the germline V gene are LGHDT and YNNKEL (reference sequence). V gave up 1 base and J gave up 2 bases, with 10 bases separating them.

The rearrangement links TRBV30 to TRBJ1-5, with 7 bases matching TRBD1. J was trimmed by 3 bases and V by 2 bases; bases with no gene match: 7. Germline V CDR1 and CDR2: GTSNPN, SVGIG (reference sequence). The CDR3 contains 15 residues. CDR3 sequence reads: CAWSRRDRNNQPQHF. The DNA of the CDR3 is TGTGCCTGGAGTCGCCGGGACAGAAACAATCAGCCCCAGCATTTT.

This rearrangement joins TRBV7-2 to TRBJ1-4, with 9 bases fitting TRBD1. The CDR3 spans 14 residues. The germline V gene encodes CDR1 SGHTA and CDR2 FQGNSA. The J segment lost 10 bases and the V segment lost 5 bases, leaving 8 bases of the junction unmatched. CDR3 region: CASSARQGGGKLFF. Here the CDR3 DNA reads TGTGCCAGCAGCGCAAGACAGGGGGGGGGAAAACTGTTTTTT.